Below are 30 T cell receptor beta chains sequenced from a single sample in a study of cytomegalovirus exposure and HLA in healthy donors. PCR involved 60 Vbeta and 13 Jbeta primers. The repertoire was sequenced with immunoSEQ multiplex PCR; TCRdb's copy has only in-frame clones and lacks some. This table holds 200,000 to 250,000 clones, 79% found once. Sequenced material: PBMCs. The receptors here all came from a man aged 45-65 years in good health and CMV-seronegative.

This chain connects TRBV5-6 to TRBJ1-2, with D tentatively TRBD1 (6 bases). Trimming cost V 1 base and J 3 bases, with 13 bases left between them. Germline CDR1 reads SGHDT; CDR2 reads YYEEEE. The CDR3 spans 15 residues. CDR3 DNA sequence: TGTGCCAGCAGCTTGAGGGGGAATCACCACTATGGCTACACCTTC. Protein: CASSLRGNHHYGYTF.

The V call is TRBV6-5, the J call TRBJ2-2; 9 positions match TRBD1. Trimming cost V 7 bases and J 6 bases; bases outside gene matches: 6. The CDR3 loop spans 14 amino acids. Per the germline V gene, CDR1 is MNHEY and CDR2 is SVGAGI. The CDR3 bases are TGTGCCAGCACCCCGGACAGGGGCGCCGGGGAGCTGTTTTTT. Amino acid sequence: CASTPDRGAGELFF.

The rearrangement links TRBV18 to TRBJ2-5; 7 positions match TRBD1. Germline V gene data show CDR1 as KGHSH and CDR2 as LQKENI. This CDR3 contains 15 residues. V shed 4 bases and J 1 base; nucleotides not matched to a gene: 6. The CDR3: CASSQEQGRQETQYF. In DNA form, the CDR3 reads TGTGCCAGCTCACAGGAACAGGGGCGCCAAGAGACCCAGTACTTC.

The chain combines TRBV7-3 with TRBJ2-2, with D possibly matching TRBD2 (5 bases). CDR1 is SGHTA, CDR2 FQGTGA, per germline. The ends were cut back, 6 bases at V and 6 bases at J, with 14 bases in the middle. This CDR3 contains 14 residues. The CDR3 loop reads CASRATSKAGELFF. The DNA for the CDR3 is TGTGCCAGCAGGGCCACTAGTAAGGCCGGGGAGCTGTTTTTT.

The J gene is TRBJ2-4, the V gene TRBV4-1, with D tentatively TRBD1 (5 bases). This CDR3 contains 15 residues. Germline CDR1 reads MGHRA; CDR2 reads YSYEKL. Trimming left V 5 bases short and J 1 base short, with 12 bases between. CDR3: CASSYQGRAKNIQYF. In DNA, the CDR3 is TGCGCCAGCAGCTATCAGGGAAGGGCCAAAAACATTCAGTACTTC.

This clone was observed a few times. V is TRBV7-3 and J is TRBJ2-4; D remains ambiguous. The germline V gene encodes CDR1 SGHTA and CDR2 FQGTGA. The CDR3 is 12 residues long. Trimming cost V 2 bases and J 9 bases, with 8 bases left between them. For the CDR3, the DNA is TGTGCCAGCAGCTTAGCAGCAGGCATTCAGTACTTC. This encodes CASSLAAGIQYF. The variable domain in full, completed from reference TRBV7-3 and TRBJ2-4, reads GAGVSQTPSNKVTEKGKYVELRCDPISGHTALYWYRQSLGQGPEFLIYFQGTGAADDSGLPNDRFFAVRPEGSVSTLKIQRTERGDSAVYLCASSLAAGIQYFGAGTRLSVL.

This chain uses TRBV5-1 with TRBJ1-1; 9 positions agree with TRBD1. Germline CDR1 SGHRS, CDR2 YFSETQ. The V and J ends lost 4 bases and 1 base, in that order; junction bases with no gene match: 11. This CDR3 spans 17 amino acids. In DNA, the CDR3 is TGCGCCAGCAGCGGGGGACAGGGTACCCTTACGAACACTGAAGCTTTCTTT. It encodes CASSGGQGTLTNTEAFF.

Comment on this clone: A junction boundary mismatches the germline segment, possibly from a read error. The chain uses TRBV14 and TRBJ2-7, with TRBD2 identical over 16 bases. Germline V CDR1 and CDR2: SGHDN, FVKESK. The CDR3 length is 13 residues. CDR3 nucleotides: TGTGCCAGCAGCCAGGGACTAGCGGGAGGGTTGGCCTTC. Protein: CASSQGLAGGLAF.

V is TRBV2 and J is TRBJ2-1; a weak D match, TRBD2 (5 bases). Germline V CDR1 and CDR2: SNHLY, FYNNEI. The CDR3 length is 15 residues. V shed 4 bases and J shed 9 bases, with 19 bases lying between them. Written as DNA, the CDR3 is TGTGCCAGCAGTGGGTCAGCGGTTCCCTCGGGTGAGCAGTTCTTC. Translation gives CASSGSAVPSGEQFF.

CDR3 sequence (DNA): TGTGCCAGCAGTGCCGGACTAGCGGATACAGATACGCAGTATTTT. Translation gives CASSAGLADTDTQYF. The gene calls are TRBV5-4 and TRBJ2-3; 10 bases are a match to TRBD2. There are 15 residues in the CDR3. V shed 5 bases, J shed 3 bases, and the junction held 6 bases outside the gene matches. The germline V gene encodes CDR1 SGHNT and CDR2 YYREEE (reference sequence).

The chain combines TRBV10-1 with TRBJ2-7, with 7 bases identical to TRBD1. CDR1 WNHNN and CDR2 SYGVQD come from the germline V gene (reference sequence). This CDR3 spans 15 amino acids. The V segment lost 4 bases and the J segment 3 bases; nucleotides outside the gene matches: 9. The DNA of the CDR3 is TGCGCCAGCAGTGGCTCTCCGGGACAGTTCTACGAGCAGTACTTC. Translating gives CASSGSPGQFYEQYF.

V and J are TRBV5-4 and TRBJ1-1, with D hard to call. The V gene's germline CDR1 is SGHNT and CDR2 YYREEE (reference sequence). The CDR3 consists of 14 residues. V lost 0 bases and J 6 bases, leaving 12 bases between the germline ends. The CDR3 reads CASSLDERSAEAFF. The CDR3 nucleotides are TGTGCCAGCAGCTTGGACGAACGTAGCGCTGAAGCTTTCTTT.

The chain joins TRBV27 to TRBJ2-1; the D is unclear. Germline loops: CDR1 MNHEY, CDR2 SMNVEV (reference sequence). V gave up 3 bases and J gave up 6 bases, with 9 bases separating them. This CDR3 is 13 amino acids long. CDR3 region: CASSFPSANEQFF. DNA of the CDR3: TGTGCCAGCAGTTTCCCGAGTGCCAATGAGCAGTTCTTC.

The chain uses TRBV4-2 and TRBJ1-2; weak D call: TRBD1 (5 bases). V was cut by 0 bases and J by 7 bases, with 15 bases left in between. Germline loops: CDR1 LGHNA, CDR2 YNFKEQ. This CDR3 has 15 amino acids. CDR3 nucleotide sequence: TGTGCCAGCAGCCAAGATCAACGGCAGGGCAGTGGCTACACCTTC. Encoded protein: CASSQDQRQGSGYTF.

On this clone: Other DNA sequences in the sample encode the same CDR3. The chain links TRBV29-1 to TRBJ2-2; D is possibly TRBD2 (6 bases). The germline gives CDR1 SQVTM, CDR2 ANQGSEA. V lost 4 bases and J 4 bases, leaving 10 bases between the germline ends. CDR3 length: 13 amino acids. Written as DNA, the CDR3 is TGCAGCGTTGTGGGACTGCCCACCGGGGAGCTGTTTTTT. This encodes CSVVGLPTGELFF.

The V gene is TRBV7-3, the J gene TRBJ2-2, with TRBD2 matching over 12 bases. J was trimmed by 8 bases and V by 4 bases; bases with no gene match: 2. Germline CDR1 is SGHTA and CDR2 is FQGTGA. There are 14 residues in the CDR3. The CDR3 nucleotides are TGTGCCAGCAGCTGGACTAGCGGGACTGGGGAGCTGTTTTTT. Translated: CASSWTSGTGELFF.

This chain connects TRBV5-1 to TRBJ2-3; 9 bases match TRBD2. The CDR3 runs 16 residues. Trimming at V came to 5 bases and at J to 4 bases, leaving 11 bases not matched to a gene. Per germline, CDR1 SGHRS and CDR2 YFSETQ. CDR3 nucleotide sequence: TGCGCCAGCAGGAACCGCGGGAGGGCCGCGGCAGATACGCAGTATTTT. Translated: CASRNRGRAAADTQYF.

The CDR3 spells CASRLIAFYNEQFF. The CDR3 DNA reads TGTGCCAGCAGGCTAATAGCGTTCTACAATGAGCAGTTCTTC. The chain couples TRBV27 to TRBJ2-1; tentatively, D is TRBD2 (5 bases). Germline CDR1 is MNHEY and CDR2 is SMNVEV (reference sequence). This CDR3 is built from 14 residues. Trimming removed 6 bases at V and 3 bases at J, with 12 bases between.

The chain is built from TRBV11-1 and TRBJ2-1, with a tentative D call TRBD1 (8 bases). V lost 2 bases to trimming and J lost 9 bases, with 23 bases between them. CDR1 and CDR2 from the germline V gene are SGHAT and FQDESV (reference sequence). The CDR3 covers 17 residues. The CDR3 spells CASSLIGGARGHGEQFF. The CDR3 DNA sequence: TGTGCCAGCAGCTTAATAGGGGGGGCCAGGGGGCATGGTGAGCAGTTCTTC. The whole variable domain, remainder taken from reference TRBV11-1 and TRBJ2-1, is EAEVAQSPRYKITEKSQAVAFWCDPISGHATLYWYRQILGQGPELLVQFQDESVVDDSQLPKDRFSAERLKGVDSTLKIQPAELGDSAMYLCASSLIGGARGHGEQFFGPGTRLTVL.

CDR3 DNA sequence: TGCAGCGTTGAAGTTGCGCGCGAGCAGTACTTC. It yields the protein CSVEVAREQYF. V and J are TRBV29-1 and TRBJ2-7; D is uncertain. The CDR3 runs 11 residues. The germline V gene has CDR1 SQVTM and CDR2 ANQGSEA. V was shortened by 1 base and J by 6 bases, with 7 bases between the two germline ends.

In its sample, this clone was seen once. The chain joins TRBV2 to TRBJ2-5; D is perhaps TRBD1 (5 bases). The end of the DNA aligns better with TRBJ2-7, so the J call may be wrong. The CDR3 spans 13 residues. The germline V gene has CDR1 SNHLY and CDR2 FYNNEI. The CDR3 reads CASSKQGTYEQYF. The CDR3 DNA reads TGTGCCAGCAGCAAGCAGGGAACCTACGAGCAGTACTTC.

V is TRBV5-8 and J is TRBJ2-7, with 7 bases aligning to TRBD1. Germline V gives CDR1 SGHTS, CDR2 YDEGEE. The CDR3 covers 15 residues. The ends lost 4 bases at V and 4 bases at J; junction bases unmatched: 11. DNA of the CDR3: TGTGCCAGCAGCGCGGACGACAGGGTTACATACGAGCAGTACTTC. Translation: CASSADDRVTYEQYF.

This clone was counted a single time. The chain uses TRBV6-1 and TRBJ1-5; tentatively, D is TRBD1 (6 bases). V dropped 4 bases and J dropped 1 base, with 14 bases sitting between them. The CDR3 sequence is 16 residues long. Germline V gives CDR1 MNHNS, CDR2 SASEGT. CDR3 coding DNA: TGTGCCAGCAGTGCCTGGCAGGGGAACAGCAATCAGCCCCAGCATTTT. It is translated as CASSAWQGNSNQPQHF.

This clone was recorded a few times. The chain links TRBV5-1 to TRBJ1-4, with D perhaps TRBD1 (6 bases). The CDR3 runs 15 residues. V lost 0 bases, J lost 5 bases, and 11 bases lay in between. Germline V lookup: CDR1 SGHRS, CDR2 YFSETQ. The CDR3 protein is CASSLVGAVNEKLFF. The CDR3 DNA follows: TGCGCCAGCAGCTTGGTGGGGGCAGTGAATGAAAAACTGTTTTTT.

Worth noting for this clone: The identical CDR3 is also encoded by other nucleotide sequences in the sample. The chain uses TRBV6-5 and TRBJ2-1; TRBD1 aligns across 7 bases. Trimming cost V 0 bases and J 3 bases; bases outside gene matches: 2. Germline V CDR1 and CDR2: MNHEY, SVGAGI. The CDR3 contains 15 residues. The CDR3 DNA reads TGTGCCAGCAGTTACTCGAACAGGGGCTACAATGAGCAGTTCTTC. Its translation: CASSYSNRGYNEQFF.

This sequence joins TRBV9 and TRBJ2-2, with D perhaps matching TRBD1 (5 bases). This CDR3 is 15 amino acids long. Germline loops: CDR1 SGDLS, CDR2 YYNGEE. Trimming left V 1 base short and J 5 bases short, with 12 bases between. The CDR3 nucleotides read TGTGCCAGCAGCGTAAGGGGCCCGAGGACCGGGGAGCTGTTTTTT. This gives the protein CASSVRGPRTGELFF. Complete variable domain (other parts from reference TRBV9 and TRBJ2-2): DSGVTQTPKHLITATGQRVTLRCSPRSGDLSVYWYQQSLDQGLQFLIQYYNGEERAKGNILERFSAQQFPDLHSELNLSSLELGDSALYFCASSVRGPRTGELFFGEGSRLTVL.

The rearrangement uses TRBV19 and TRBJ2-3; perhaps TRBD1 as D (7 bases). Germline CDR1 and CDR2: LNHDA and SQIVND (reference sequence). The V end lost 5 bases, the J end lost 9 bases, and 27 bases lay between the germline ends. This CDR3 region has 17 residues. The CDR3 region is CASSSGGGGKGLWTQYF. The CDR3 bases are TGTGCCAGTAGTTCAGGGGGAGGTGGGAAAGGTCTTTGGACGCAGTATTTT.

The chain carries TRBV19 and TRBJ2-1, with 11 bases lining up with TRBD2. The CDR3 covers 16 residues. Germline assignment: CDR1 LNHDA and CDR2 SQIVND (reference sequence). Losses at the gene ends were 5 bases for V and 5 bases for J; bases not matched to a gene: 8. Here the CDR3 DNA reads TGTGCCAGTAGTTTCATAGCGGGAGGGCCAAACAATGAGCAGTTCTTC. It encodes CASSFIAGGPNNEQFF.

This sequence joins TRBV7-9 and TRBJ2-7, with 10 bases that match TRBD1. This CDR3 is built from 13 residues. Germline V gene data show CDR1 as SEHNR and CDR2 as FQNEAQ (reference sequence). V lost 5 bases to trimming and J lost 5 bases; unmatched junction nucleotides: 3. CDR3 coding DNA: TGTGCCAGCAGCCTGGACAGGGGGGACGAGCAGTACTTC. It encodes CASSLDRGDEQYF. Complete variable domain (other parts from reference TRBV7-9 and TRBJ2-7): DTGVSQNPRHKITKRGQNVTFRCDPISEHNRLYWYRQTLGQGPEFLTYFQNEAQLEKSRLLSDRFSAERPKGSFSTLEIQRTEQGDSAMYLCASSLDRGDEQYFGPGTRLTVT.

The rearrangement links TRBV18 to TRBJ2-7; a possible D gene is TRBD1 (6 bases). The CDR3 is made up of 15 amino acids. The V end lost 3 bases, the J end lost 2 bases, and 14 bases lay between the germline ends. From germline, CDR1 is KGHSH and CDR2 LQKENI. This CDR3 reads CASSPGTPMAYEQYF. For the CDR3, the DNA is TGTGCCAGCTCACCCGGGACACCGATGGCCTACGAGCAGTACTTC.